This is a list of T cell receptor beta chains from one sample in a study of blood T cell repertoires in COVID-19. Libraries were prepared by immunoSEQ multiplex PCR; TCRdb keeps only in-frame clonotypes and omits some of them. The data contain about 160,000 clones, roughly 80% of them singletons. Material: PBMCs or T cells enriched from blood (not recorded which). The receptors originated from a woman aged 55-70 years who had recovered from COVID-19. The CDR3 runs from the conserved cysteine through the conserved F or W. D genes are given only for firm matches. Clone size is given for some rows only: seen once, a few or many times, or a class if the clone is expanded.

>TRBJ1-6|TRBV11-2|.|.
CASRGKVGASLHF
TGTGCCAGCAGGGGGAAGGTAGGGGCCTCCCTCCACTTT
>TRBJ2-3|TRBV5-4|.|TRBD2
CASSYLAGGPTDTQYF
TGTGCCAGCAGCTACCTAGCGGGGGGGCCTACAGATACGCAGTATTTT
>TRBJ1-1|TRBV27|.|.
CASSLQGLNTEAFF
TGTGCCAGCAGTTTACAGGGGCTGAACACTGAAGCTTTCTTT
>TRBJ1-4|TRBV4-1|.|.
CASSQDRLSQGFFLANEKLFF
TGCGCCAGCAGCCAAGATCGCCTTTCGCAGGGGTTCTTCTTGGCTAATGAAAAACTGTTTTTT
>TRBJ1-5|TRBV7-9|.|.
CASSLPGDNQPQHF
TGTGCCAGCAGCTTGCCAGGGGACAATCAGCCCCAGCATTTT
>TRBJ1-2|TRBV6-6|.|.
CASSPGGRGYTF
TGTGCCAGCAGTCCCGGGGGGCGGGGCTACACCTTC
>TRBJ1-5|TRBV5-8|.|.
CASSLDSKNQPQHF
TGTGCCAGCAGCCTGGACTCGAAGAATCAGCCCCAGCATTTT
>TRBJ1-2|TRBV28|.|TRBD1
CASSFAGTGGYGYTF
TGTGCCAGCAGTTTCGCGGGAACAGGGGGCTATGGCTACACCTTC
>TRBJ1-1|TRBV7-2|.|.
CASTFTPGGTEAFF
TGTGCCAGCACCTTTACACCCGGGGGCACTGAAGCTTTCTTT
>TRBJ1-5|TRBV6-6|.|TRBD1
CASSYSGTGSNQPQHF
TGTGCCAGCAGTTACTCTGGGACAGGTTCTAATCAGCCCCAGCATTTT
>TRBJ1-5|TRBV20-1|few|.
CSARTAQRQHF
TGCAGTGCTAGAACGGCCCAGCGCCAGCATTTT
>TRBJ2-7|TRBV18|.|.
CASSPPGAGSGEQYF
TGTGCCAGCTCACCACCGGGTGCGGGGTCCGGCGAGCAGTACTTC
>TRBJ1-1|TRBV6-5|.|.
CASIWGVPFF
TGTGCCAGCATTTGGGGAGTTCCTTTCTTT
>TRBJ2-2|TRBV11-2|.|TRBD1
CASRKTGTTGELFF
TGTGCCAGCAGGAAGACAGGGACCACCGGGGAGCTGTTTTTT